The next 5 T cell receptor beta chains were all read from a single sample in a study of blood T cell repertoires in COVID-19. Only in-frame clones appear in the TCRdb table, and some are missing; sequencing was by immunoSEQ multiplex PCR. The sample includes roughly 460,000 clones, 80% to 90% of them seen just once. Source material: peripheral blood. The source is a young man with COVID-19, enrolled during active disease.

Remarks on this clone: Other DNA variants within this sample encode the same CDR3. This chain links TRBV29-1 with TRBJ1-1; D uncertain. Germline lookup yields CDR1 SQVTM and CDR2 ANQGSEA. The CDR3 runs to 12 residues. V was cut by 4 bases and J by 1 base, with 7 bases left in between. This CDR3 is CSVVRQNTEAFF. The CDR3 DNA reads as TGCAGCGTTGTCAGGCAGAACACTGAAGCTTTCTTT. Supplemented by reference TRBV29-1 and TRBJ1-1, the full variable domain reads SAVISQKPSRDICQRGTSLTIQCQVDSQVTMMFWYRQQPGQSLTLIATANQGSEATYESGFVIDKFPISRPNLTFSTLTVSNMSPEDSSIYLCSVVRQNTEAFFGQGTRLTVV.

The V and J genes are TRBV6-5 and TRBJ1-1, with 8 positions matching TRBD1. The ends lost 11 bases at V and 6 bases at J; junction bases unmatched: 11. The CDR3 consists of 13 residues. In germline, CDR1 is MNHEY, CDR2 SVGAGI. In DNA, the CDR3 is TGTGCCTCCAGCCTGACAGGGGTGGCTGAAGCTTTCTTT. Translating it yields CASSLTGVAEAFF.

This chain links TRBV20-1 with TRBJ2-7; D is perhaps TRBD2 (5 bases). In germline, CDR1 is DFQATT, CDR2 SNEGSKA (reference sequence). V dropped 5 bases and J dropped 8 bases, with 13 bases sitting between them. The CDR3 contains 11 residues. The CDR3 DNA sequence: TGCAGTGCTTCCGGCCCGGGAAAGCAGTACTTC. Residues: CSASGPGKQYF.

The DNA of the CDR3 is TGTGCCAGCAGCTTAGGAGGGCGGGTCGGGGATGGCTACACCTTC. Residues: CASSLGGRVGDGYTF. V and J are TRBV7-2 and TRBJ1-2; no definite D call. V lost 1 base and J lost 6, with 15 bases in between. The CDR3 is 15 residues long. Germline V gene sequence: CDR1 SGHTA, CDR2 FQGNSA.

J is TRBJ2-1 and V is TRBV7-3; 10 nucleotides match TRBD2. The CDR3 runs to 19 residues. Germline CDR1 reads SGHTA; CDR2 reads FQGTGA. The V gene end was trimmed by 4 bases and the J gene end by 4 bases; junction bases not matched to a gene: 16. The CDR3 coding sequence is TGTGCCAGCAGCTCCGAATCACCAACCCTAGCGGGAGTGTACAATGAGCAGTTCTTC. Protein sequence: CASSSESPTLAGVYNEQFF.